Sequencing of this TCR beta chain was carried out in a study of blood T cell dynamics during melanoma immunotherapy. As for time point: pre-treatment baseline. The CDR3 length is 14 residues. J was trimmed by 2 bases and V by 7 bases; bases with no gene match: 4. Germline V gene sequence: CDR1 LNHDA, CDR2 SQIVND (reference sequence). Assay: immunoSEQ multiplex PCR; the TCRdb copy retains only in-frame clones and omits some. The table shows roughly 14,000 clones, with 86% occurring only once. Sequenced material: blood, taken from a patient treated with checkpoint blockade. The genes are TRBV19 and TRBJ1-4; TRBD1 aligns across 7 bases. The clonotype comes from a human donor with melanoma. The CDR3 loop is CASTRGGTNEKLFF. The CDR3 DNA reads as TGTGCCAGTACCAGGGGGGGGACTAATGAAAAACTGTTTTTT.